One sample yielded the 13 T cell receptor beta chains listed below, sequenced in a study of T and B cells in COVID-19 patients. From blood, about 240-550 ng of genomic DNA served as TRB template. BIOMED2 TRB-A/B primer pools were used in multiplex TRB PCR. TCRdb re-called the multiplex PCR reads through MiXCR, storing one row per CDR3 protein. The sample yields some 15,000 distinct CDR3 sequences, about 30% seen once. The sequenced material came from blood. The receptor set was obtained from a human donor who had recovered from COVID-19.

The chain carries TRBV20-1 and TRBJ2-7; tentatively, D is TRBD1 (5 bases). The CDR3 is made up of 12 amino acids. With 5 bases removed from V and 1 base from J, the gap between germline ends came to 9 bases. From germline, CDR1 is DFQATT and CDR2 SNEGSKA (reference sequence). CDR3 protein: CSARRDSYEQYF. Here the CDR3 DNA reads TGCAGTGCTCGCAGGGATTCCTACGAGCAGTACTTC.

This clonotype was counted a single time. The chain is built from TRBV6-6 and TRBJ1-5; 10 bases line up with TRBD1. Germline CDR1 and CDR2: MNHNY and SVGAGI (reference sequence). The CDR3 runs to 15 residues. With V trimmed by 5 bases and J by 5 bases, 6 bases remained unmatched. As DNA, the CDR3 is TGTGCCAGCAGTCCAATGGGGACAGGGGATCAGCCCCAGCATTTT. This translates into CASSPMGTGDQPQHF.

Judged by abundance, this clonotype is medium-sized. The chain recombines TRBV6-5 with TRBJ2-3; a possible D gene is TRBD2 (6 bases). The germline V gene has CDR1 MNHEY and CDR2 SVGAGI. Between the trimmed V and J ends, which lost 7 bases and 1 base, there was a span of 12 bases. The CDR3 is 14 residues long. The CDR3 nucleotides read TGTGCCAGCATGGGGCGGGGTGGCACAGATACGCAGTATTTT. Translating it yields CASMGRGGTDTQYF.

In its sample, this clonotype is medium-sized. The rearrangement uses TRBV18 and TRBJ2-2, with 10 bases that match TRBD2. CDR1 is KGHSH and CDR2 is LQKENI in the germline V gene. The CDR3 totals 16 residues. J lost 3 bases, V lost 5 bases, and 6 bases had no gene match. The CDR3 region is CASSTSGRAHTGELFF. CDR3 DNA: TGTGCCAGCTCAACAAGCGGGAGGGCGCACACCGGGGAGCTGTTTTTT. The full variable domain, with the rest looked up from reference TRBV18 and TRBJ2-2, is NAGVMQNPRHLVRRRGQEARLRCSPMKGHSHVYWYRQLPEEGLKFMVYLQKENIIDESGMPKERFSAEFPKEGPSILRIQQVVRGDSAAYFCASSTSGRAHTGELFFGEGSRLTVL.

In its sample, this clonotype is medium-sized. V is TRBV27 and J is TRBJ2-7; tentatively, D is TRBD1 (6 bases). Germline lookup yields CDR1 MNHEY and CDR2 SMNVEV (reference sequence). The CDR3 extends over 14 amino acids. V lost 5 bases to trimming and J lost 2 bases, with 13 bases between them. The CDR3 is CASSRDIPPYEQYF. The CDR3 region has the DNA TGTGCCAGCAGTAGGGACATCCCTCCCTACGAGCAGTACTTC.

This clonotype was detected only a few times. The J gene is TRBJ1-2, the V gene TRBV13; D uncertain. The ends were cut back, 0 bases at V and 4 bases at J, with 15 bases in the middle. This CDR3 is built from 16 residues. Germline-derived CDR1 and CDR2 are PRHDT and FYEKMQ (reference sequence). For the CDR3, the DNA is TGTGCCAGCAGCTTAGGAATCGGGGTTAGAACCTATGGCTACACCTTC. Protein sequence: CASSLGIGVRTYGYTF.

This clonotype was counted a few times. The genes are TRBV7-9 and TRBJ2-1; D not certain. The CDR3 has 14 residues. CDR1 is SEHNR and CDR2 is FQNEAQ in the germline V gene (reference sequence). Trimming shortened V by 3 bases and J by 7 bases, and 13 bases separated the two germline ends. The CDR3 loop is CASSLAGMGNEQFF. The CDR3 region has the DNA TGTGCCAGCAGCTTGGCAGGAATGGGAAATGAGCAGTTCTTC.

In its sample, this clonotype was seen a few times. The junction differs from germline at one of its ends, possibly a read error. V gene TRBV6-5 combines with J gene TRBJ2-4, with TRBD2 as a possible D gene (5 bases). This CDR3 is 16 amino acids long. In germline, CDR1 is MNHEY, CDR2 SVGAGI. CDR3 coding DNA: TGTGCCAGCACTTACGGGTCGGGATCGGTCAAAAACATTCAGTACTTC. This translates into CASTYGSGSVKNIQYF.

The rearrangement joins TRBV28 to TRBJ2-7; no reliable D call. V shed 3 bases and J shed 2 bases, with 5 bases lying between them. The CDR3 has 12 residues. The germline gives CDR1 MDHEN, CDR2 SYDVKM. Here the CDR3 DNA reads TGTGCCAGCAGTTTTCAGCCCTACGAGCAGTACTTC. Translated: CASSFQPYEQYF.

The J gene is TRBJ2-1, the V gene TRBV7-6; D is uncertain. CDR1 is SGHVS, CDR2 FNYEAQ, per germline. Deletions cut 4 bases from V and 10 bases from J, with 11 bases between. The CDR3 totals 12 residues. The CDR3 nucleotides read TGTGCCAGCAGCTACTACCTAGACGAGCAGTTCTTC. Residues: CASSYYLDEQFF.

V and J are TRBV7-9 and TRBJ1-4; 8 nucleotides align to TRBD1. V lost 5 bases, J lost 4 bases, and 6 bases stayed unmatched. The CDR3 sequence is 15 residues long. The V gene's germline CDR1 is SEHNR and CDR2 FQNEAQ (reference sequence). The CDR3 is CASSPGTGDNEKLFF. Written as DNA, the CDR3 is TGTGCCAGCAGCCCCGGGACAGGCGATAATGAAAAACTGTTTTTT.

This clonotype turned up a few times. The chain joins TRBV15 to TRBJ2-7, with 7 bases fitting TRBD1. This CDR3 contains 17 residues. Germline CDR1 and CDR2: LNHNV and YYDKDF (reference sequence). The junction had 10 bases not matched to a gene; V was cut back by 1 base and J by 1 base. The CDR3 DNA sequence: TGTGCCACCAGCAGAGTTCCCAGAGGCAGGGGGTCCTACGAGCAGTACTTC. It codes for CATSRVPRGRGSYEQYF.

This clonotype was recorded many times. The gene calls are TRBV19 and TRBJ1-1, with D maybe TRBD1 (6 bases). The CDR3 runs 15 residues. Germline V lookup: CDR1 LNHDA, CDR2 SQIVND (reference sequence). V was cut by 3 bases and J by 4 bases, with 15 bases left in between. DNA of the CDR3: TGTGCCAGTAGTATTGGAACAGGGTGGAGCACTGAAGCTTTCTTT. Protein: CASSIGTGWSTEAFF. The full variable domain, rest sourced from reference TRBV19 and TRBJ1-1, is DGGITQSPKYLFRKEGQNVTLSCEQNLNHDAMYWYRQDPGQGLRLIYYSQIVNDFQKGDIAEGYSVSREKKESFPLTVTSAQKNPTAFYLCASSIGTGWSTEAFFGQGTRLTVV.